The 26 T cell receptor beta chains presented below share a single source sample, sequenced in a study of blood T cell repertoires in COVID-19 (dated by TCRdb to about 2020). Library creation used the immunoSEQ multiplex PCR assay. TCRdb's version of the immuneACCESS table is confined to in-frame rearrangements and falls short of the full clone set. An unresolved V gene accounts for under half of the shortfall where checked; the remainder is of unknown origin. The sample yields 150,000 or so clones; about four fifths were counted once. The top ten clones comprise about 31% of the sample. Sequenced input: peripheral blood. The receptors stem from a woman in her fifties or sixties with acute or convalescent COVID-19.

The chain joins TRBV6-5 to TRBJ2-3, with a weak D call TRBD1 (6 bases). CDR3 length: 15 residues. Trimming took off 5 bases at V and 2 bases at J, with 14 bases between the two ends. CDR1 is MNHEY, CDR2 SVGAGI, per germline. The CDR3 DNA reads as TGTGCCAGCAGTCCACAGGGCTCCTACACAGATACGCAGTATTTT. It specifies CASSPQGSYTDTQYF.

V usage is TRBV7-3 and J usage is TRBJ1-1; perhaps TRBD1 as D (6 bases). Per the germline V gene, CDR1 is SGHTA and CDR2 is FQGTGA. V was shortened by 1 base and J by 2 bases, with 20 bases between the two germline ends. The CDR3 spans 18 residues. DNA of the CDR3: TGTGCCAGCAGCTTAAATGGGGGCGCGCTCACCTCTAACACTGAAGCTTTCTTT. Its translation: CASSLNGGALTSNTEAFF.

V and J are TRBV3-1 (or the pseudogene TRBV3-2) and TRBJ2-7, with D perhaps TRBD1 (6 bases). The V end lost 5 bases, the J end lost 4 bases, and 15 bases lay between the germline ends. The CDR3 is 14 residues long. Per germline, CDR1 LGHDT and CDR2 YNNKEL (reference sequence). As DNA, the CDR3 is TGTGCCAGCAGCAGAGTGGGCAGGGGTTACGAGCAGTACTTC. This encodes CASSRVGRGYEQYF.

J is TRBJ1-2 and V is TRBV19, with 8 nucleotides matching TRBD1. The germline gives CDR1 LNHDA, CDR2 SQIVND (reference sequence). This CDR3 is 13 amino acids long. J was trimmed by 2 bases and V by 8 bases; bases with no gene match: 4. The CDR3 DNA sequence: TGTGCCAGTGGAGGACAGGGAAACTATGGCTACACCTTC. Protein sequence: CASGGQGNYGYTF.

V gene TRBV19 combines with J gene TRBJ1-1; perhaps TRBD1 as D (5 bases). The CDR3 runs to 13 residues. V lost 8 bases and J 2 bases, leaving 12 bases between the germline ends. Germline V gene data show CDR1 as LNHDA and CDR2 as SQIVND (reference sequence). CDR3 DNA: TGTGCCAGTTCGACAGAGATAAACACTGAAGCTTTCTTT. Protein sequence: CASSTEINTEAFF.

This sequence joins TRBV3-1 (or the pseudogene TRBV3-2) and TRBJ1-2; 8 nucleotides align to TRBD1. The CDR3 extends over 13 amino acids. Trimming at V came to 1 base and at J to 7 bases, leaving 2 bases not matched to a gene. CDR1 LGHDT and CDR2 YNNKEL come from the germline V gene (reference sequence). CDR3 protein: CASSQGRGLGYTF. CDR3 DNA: TGTGCCAGCAGCCAAGGCAGGGGGCTTGGCTACACCTTC.

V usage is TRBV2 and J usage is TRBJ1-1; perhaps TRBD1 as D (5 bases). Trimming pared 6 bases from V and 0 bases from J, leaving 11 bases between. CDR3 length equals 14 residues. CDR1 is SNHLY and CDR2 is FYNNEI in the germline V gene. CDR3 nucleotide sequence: TGTGCCAGCAGGGCAGGGTTCCTGAACACTGAAGCTTTCTTT. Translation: CASRAGFLNTEAFF.

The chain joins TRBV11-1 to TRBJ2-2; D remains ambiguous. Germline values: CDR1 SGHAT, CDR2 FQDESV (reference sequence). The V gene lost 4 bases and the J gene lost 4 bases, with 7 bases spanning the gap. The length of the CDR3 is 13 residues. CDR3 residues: CASSSELTGELFF. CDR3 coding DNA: TGTGCCAGCAGCTCGGAGCTCACCGGGGAGCTGTTTTTT.

The CDR3 DNA sequence: TGTGCCAGTACGGGAACAACCTCGGGAAACACCATATATTTT. Its protein is CASTGTTSGNTIYF. The chain links TRBV19 to TRBJ1-3; D ambiguous. V was clipped by 7 bases and J by 4 bases, with 14 bases between them. The CDR3 runs 14 residues. Germline loops: CDR1 LNHDA, CDR2 SQIVND (reference sequence). The full variable domain, rest sourced from reference TRBV19 and TRBJ1-3, is DGGITQSPKYLFRKEGQNVTLSCEQNLNHDAMYWYRQDPGQGLRLIYYSQIVNDFQKGDIAEGYSVSREKKESFPLTVTSAQKNPTAFYLCASTGTTSGNTIYFGEGSWLTVV.

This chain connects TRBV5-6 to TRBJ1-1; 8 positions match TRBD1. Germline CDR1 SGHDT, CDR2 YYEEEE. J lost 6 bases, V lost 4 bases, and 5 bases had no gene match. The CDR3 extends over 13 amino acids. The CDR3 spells CASSRTGGSEAFF. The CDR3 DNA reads TGTGCCAGCAGCCGAACAGGGGGATCTGAAGCTTTCTTT.

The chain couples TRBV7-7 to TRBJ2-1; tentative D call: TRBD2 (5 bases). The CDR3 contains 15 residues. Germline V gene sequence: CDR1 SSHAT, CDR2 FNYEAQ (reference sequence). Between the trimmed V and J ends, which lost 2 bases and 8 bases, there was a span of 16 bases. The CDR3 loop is CASSLSIGLLHEQFF. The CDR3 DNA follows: TGTGCCAGCAGCTTATCCATAGGACTTCTGCATGAGCAGTTCTTC.

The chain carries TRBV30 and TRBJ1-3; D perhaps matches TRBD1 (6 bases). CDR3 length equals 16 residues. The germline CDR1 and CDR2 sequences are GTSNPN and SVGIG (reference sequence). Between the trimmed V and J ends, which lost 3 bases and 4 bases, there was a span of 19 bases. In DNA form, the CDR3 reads TGTGCCTGGAGCCAGGGGCGGGGGGCGGAAGGAAACACCATATATTTT. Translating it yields CAWSQGRGAEGNTIYF.

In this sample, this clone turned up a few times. The CDR3 is CASSFRTGRTGELFF. The CDR3 nucleotides read TGTGCCAGCAGTTTCCGGACAGGGAGGACCGGGGAGCTGTTTTTT. The chain has TRBV28 and TRBJ2-2; 8 bases fit TRBD1. Germline loops: CDR1 MDHEN, CDR2 SYDVKM. V lost 3 bases, J lost 5 bases, and 5 bases stayed unmatched. The CDR3 consists of 15 residues.

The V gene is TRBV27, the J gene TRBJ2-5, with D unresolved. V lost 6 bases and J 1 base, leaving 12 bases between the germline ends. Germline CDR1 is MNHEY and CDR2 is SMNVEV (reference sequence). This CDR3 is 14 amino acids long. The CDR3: CASSSFSSQETQYF. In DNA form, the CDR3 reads TGTGCCAGCAGCTCGTTCTCGAGCCAAGAGACCCAGTACTTC.

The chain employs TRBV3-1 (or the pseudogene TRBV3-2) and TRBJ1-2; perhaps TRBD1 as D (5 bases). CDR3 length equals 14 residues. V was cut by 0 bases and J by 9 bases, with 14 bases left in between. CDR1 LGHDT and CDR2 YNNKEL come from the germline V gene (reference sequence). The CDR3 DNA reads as TGTGCCAGCAGCCAAGATACGGGGACTGGTCGCTACACCTTC. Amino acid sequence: CASSQDTGTGRYTF.

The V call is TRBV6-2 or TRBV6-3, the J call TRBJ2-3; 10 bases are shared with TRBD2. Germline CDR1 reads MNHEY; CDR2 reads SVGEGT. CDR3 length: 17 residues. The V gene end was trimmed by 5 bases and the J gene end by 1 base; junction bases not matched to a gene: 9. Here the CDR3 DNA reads TGTGCCAGCAGTAAACACGGGACTAGCGAGGGCACAGATACGCAGTATTTT. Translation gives CASSKHGTSEGTDTQYF.

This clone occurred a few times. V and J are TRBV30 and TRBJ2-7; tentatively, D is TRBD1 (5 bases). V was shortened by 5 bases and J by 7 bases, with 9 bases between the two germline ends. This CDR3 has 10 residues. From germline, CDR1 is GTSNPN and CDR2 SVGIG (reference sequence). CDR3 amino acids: CAWGAKEQYF. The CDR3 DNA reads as TGTGCCTGGGGGGCCAAGGAGCAGTACTTC.

The CDR3 DNA reads TGTGCCAGCAGCTCGTACCAAGAGACCCAGTACTTC. It codes for CASSSYQETQYF. The rearrangement uses TRBV7-2 and TRBJ2-5, with no clear D. Germline V gene lookup returns CDR1 SGHTA and CDR2 FQGNSA. Between the trimmed V and J ends, which lost 4 bases and 0 bases, there was a span of 3 bases. The CDR3 runs 12 residues.

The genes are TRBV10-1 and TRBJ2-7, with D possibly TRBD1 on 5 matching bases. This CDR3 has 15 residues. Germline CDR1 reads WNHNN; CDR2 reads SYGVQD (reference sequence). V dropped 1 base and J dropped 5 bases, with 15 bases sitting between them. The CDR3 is CASSEWGRGDDEQYF. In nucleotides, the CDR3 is TGCGCCAGCAGTGAGTGGGGAAGGGGTGACGACGAGCAGTACTTC.

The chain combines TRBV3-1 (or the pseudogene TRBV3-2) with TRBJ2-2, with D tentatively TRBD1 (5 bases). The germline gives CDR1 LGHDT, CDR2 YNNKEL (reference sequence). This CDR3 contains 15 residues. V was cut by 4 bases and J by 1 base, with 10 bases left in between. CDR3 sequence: CASSPQTVNTGELFF. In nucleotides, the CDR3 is TGTGCCAGCAGCCCCCAGACAGTGAACACCGGGGAGCTGTTTTTT.

CDR3 nucleotides: TGTGCCAGCTCACCTAGGGGACAGGCAGGGAACACTGAAGCTTTCTTT. Translation: CASSPRGQAGNTEAFF. The rearrangement uses TRBV18 and TRBJ1-1; 8 bases fit TRBD1. The V gene's germline CDR1 is KGHSH and CDR2 LQKENI. The junction had 7 bases not matched to a gene; V was cut back by 3 bases and J by 1 base. CDR3 size: 16 residues.

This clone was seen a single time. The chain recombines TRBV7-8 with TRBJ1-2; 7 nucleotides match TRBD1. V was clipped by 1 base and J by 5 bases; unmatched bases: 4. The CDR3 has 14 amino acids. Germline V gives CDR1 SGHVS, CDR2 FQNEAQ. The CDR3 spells CASSLGQGVYGYTF. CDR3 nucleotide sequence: TGTGCCAGCAGCTTAGGACAGGGCGTATATGGCTACACCTTC.

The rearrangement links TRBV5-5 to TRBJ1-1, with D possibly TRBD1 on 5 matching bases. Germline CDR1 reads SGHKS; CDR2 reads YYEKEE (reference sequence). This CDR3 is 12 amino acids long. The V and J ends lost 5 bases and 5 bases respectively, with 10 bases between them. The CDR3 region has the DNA TGTGCCAGCAGTCAAGGGGTTACTGAAGCTTTCTTT. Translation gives CASSQGVTEAFF.

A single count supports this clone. This chain's CDR3 is CASSPTDRPYGYTF. The CDR3 coding sequence is TGTGCCAGCAGCCCCACCGACAGACCCTATGGCTACACCTTC. The chain uses TRBV7-2 and TRBJ1-2, with D maybe TRBD1 (5 bases). From germline, CDR1 is SGHTA and CDR2 FQGNSA. V was pared by 5 bases and J by 4 bases, with 14 bases between. The CDR3 is made up of 14 amino acids. Variable domain in full (rest from reference TRBV7-2 and TRBJ1-2): GAGVSQSPSNKVTEKGKDVELRCDPISGHTALYWYRQSLGQGLEFLIYFQGNSAPDKSGLPSDRFSAERTGGSVSTLTIQRTQQEDSAVYLCASSPTDRPYGYTFGSGTRLTVV.

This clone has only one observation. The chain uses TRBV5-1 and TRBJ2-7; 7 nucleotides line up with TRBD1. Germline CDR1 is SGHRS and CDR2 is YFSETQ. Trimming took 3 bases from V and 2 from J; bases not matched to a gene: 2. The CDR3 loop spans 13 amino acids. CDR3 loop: CASSSQGAYEQYF. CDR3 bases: TGCGCCAGCAGCTCTCAGGGGGCCTACGAGCAGTACTTC.

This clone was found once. The CDR3 spells CASSTGQSSKPQHF. The CDR3 DNA reads as TGTGCCAGCAGTACCGGACAGTCCTCTAAGCCCCAGCATTTT. The rearrangement links TRBV6-6 to TRBJ1-5, with D possibly TRBD1 on 6 matching bases. The CDR3 totals 14 residues. Germline CDR1 MNHNY, CDR2 SVGAGI (reference sequence). V was trimmed by 5 bases and J by 8 bases, leaving 16 bases between them.